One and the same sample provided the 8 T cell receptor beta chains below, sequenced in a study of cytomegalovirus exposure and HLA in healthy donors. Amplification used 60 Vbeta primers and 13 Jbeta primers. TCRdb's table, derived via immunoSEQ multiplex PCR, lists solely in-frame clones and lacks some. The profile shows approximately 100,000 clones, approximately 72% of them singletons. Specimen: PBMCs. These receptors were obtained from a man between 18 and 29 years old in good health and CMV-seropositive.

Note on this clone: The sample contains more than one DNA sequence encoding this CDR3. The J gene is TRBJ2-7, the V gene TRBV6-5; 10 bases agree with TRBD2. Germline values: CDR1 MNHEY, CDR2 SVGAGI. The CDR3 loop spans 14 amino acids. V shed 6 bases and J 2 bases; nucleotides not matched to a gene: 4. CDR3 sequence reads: CASRRTSGTYEQYF. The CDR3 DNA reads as TGTGCCAGCAGGAGGACTAGCGGTACCTACGAGCAGTACTTC.

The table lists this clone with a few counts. The CDR3 region is CASSVGTPPSSYEQYF. The CDR3 DNA reads TGTGCCAGCAGTGTAGGGACTCCTCCGAGCTCCTACGAGCAGTACTTC. The chain recombines TRBV6-1 with TRBJ2-7, with D maybe TRBD2 (6 bases). From germline, CDR1 is MNHNS and CDR2 SASEGT. The V end was cut by 4 bases, the J end by 0 bases, with 16 bases between. There are 16 residues in the CDR3.

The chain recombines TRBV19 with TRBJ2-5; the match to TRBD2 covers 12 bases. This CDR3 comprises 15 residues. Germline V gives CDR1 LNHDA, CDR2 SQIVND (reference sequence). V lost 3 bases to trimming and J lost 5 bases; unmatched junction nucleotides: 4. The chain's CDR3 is CASSMTSGGGETQYF. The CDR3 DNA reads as TGTGCCAGTAGTATGACTAGCGGGGGCGGGGAGACCCAGTACTTC.

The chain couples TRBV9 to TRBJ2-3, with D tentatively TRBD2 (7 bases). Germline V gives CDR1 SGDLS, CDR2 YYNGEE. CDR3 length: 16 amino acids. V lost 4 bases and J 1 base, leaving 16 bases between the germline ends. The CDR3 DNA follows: TGTGCCAGCAGCCCCAGGGCGGGGGCCCGCACAGATACGCAGTATTTT. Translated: CASSPRAGARTDTQYF.

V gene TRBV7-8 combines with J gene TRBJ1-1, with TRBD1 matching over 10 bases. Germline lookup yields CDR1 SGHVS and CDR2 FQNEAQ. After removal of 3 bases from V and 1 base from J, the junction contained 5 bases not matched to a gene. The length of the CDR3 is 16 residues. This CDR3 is CASSLDRGVGNTEAFF. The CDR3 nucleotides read TGTGCCAGCAGCTTGGACAGGGGGGTGGGGAACACTGAAGCTTTCTTT.

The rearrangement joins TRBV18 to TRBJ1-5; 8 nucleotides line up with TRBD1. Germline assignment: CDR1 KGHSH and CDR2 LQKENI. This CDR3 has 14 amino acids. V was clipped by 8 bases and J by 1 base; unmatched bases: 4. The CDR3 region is CASRTGPSNQPQHF. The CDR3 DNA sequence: TGTGCCAGCAGGACAGGGCCGAGCAATCAGCCCCAGCATTTT. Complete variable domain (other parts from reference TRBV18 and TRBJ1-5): NAGVMQNPRHLVRRRGQEARLRCSPMKGHSHVYWYRQLPEEGLKFMVYLQKENIIDESGMPKERFSAEFPKEGPSILRIQQVVRGDSAAYFCASRTGPSNQPQHFGDGTRLSIL.

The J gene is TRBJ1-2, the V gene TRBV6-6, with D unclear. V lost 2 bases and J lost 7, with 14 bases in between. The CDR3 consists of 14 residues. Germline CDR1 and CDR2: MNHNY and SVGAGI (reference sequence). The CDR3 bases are TGTGCCAGCAGTTACGGGGAGGGTAGTCGTGGCTACACCTTC. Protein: CASSYGEGSRGYTF.

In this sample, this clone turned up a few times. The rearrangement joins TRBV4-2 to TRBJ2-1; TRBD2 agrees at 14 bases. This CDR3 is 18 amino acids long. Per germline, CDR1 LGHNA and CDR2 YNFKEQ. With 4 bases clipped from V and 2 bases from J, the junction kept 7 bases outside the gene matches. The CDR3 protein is CASSPPTSGGAPYNEQFF. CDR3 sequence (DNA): TGTGCCAGCAGCCCACCGACTAGCGGGGGGGCGCCCTACAATGAGCAGTTCTTC.